This T cell receptor (beta chain) came from a study of blood T cell repertoires in COVID-19 (TCRdb year 2020). For the study in its entirety: ImmuneRACE Cohort 3 recovered participants were defined by two consecutive negative NP/OP PCR tests, healthcare professional clearance, or symptom resolution. Where available, HLA class I and class II types were obtained from metadata supplied by the sample provider rather than from assay-based typing. Samples from collaborators originated in the United States, Italy and Spain and spanned both the acute and convalescent phases of COVID-19. The prospective study material was composed of cDNA or gDNA derived from T cells, B-cell-depleted T cells, or PBMCs. The dataset comprised deeply sampled blood TCRbeta repertoires from subjects exposed to, actively infected with, or recovered from COVID-19. The repertoires were released in a freely available public database intended as a resource for research on the immune response to SARS-CoV-2. Samples came from the ongoing ImmuneRACE study (first 160 participants) plus 1,254 subjects from 6 global collaborators. Nearly every sample came with metadata listing a de-identified subject ID, COVID-19 status, age in years and sex. Points the paper makes about the study in general: The quantity of clinical and demographic metadata differed by source and by participant and was supplied without curation.

This clone was seen a handful of times. This clone's antigen is unknown. No much larger clonotype is one base removed from it; base qualities were not supplied. The immunoSEQ Assay, a bias-controlled multiplex PCR, was used to amplify TCRbeta CDR3 regions from genomic DNA. In the original analysis: Within the assay, amplification of reference gene primers was used to estimate how many nucleated cells each sample contained. To quantify the absolute abundance of each unique TCRbeta CDR3 rearrangement, sequence reads were collapsed and filtered. For each sample, productive Simpson clonality was calculated as the square root of Simpson's diversity index across productive rearrangements. Sourced from immuneACCESS, this table was stored by TCRdb with only in-frame sequences that have V and J called. A share of the clones is absent; for the studies checked, an unresolved V gene accounts for under half, and the remainder has no known explanation. V, J and clone size are those of that table, while D and trimming were read from the DNA. The sample records roughly 160,000 clones, around 80% of which are singletons. The ten largest clones add up to around 20% of the sample.

Participants in the prospective study were enrolled through a virtual design, were aged 18 to 89 years, and lived in some 24 United States geographic areas. In the prospective study, cohorts were assigned on the basis of participant-reported clinical history obtained from a screening survey and a study questionnaire. In the prospective study, whole blood, serum and a nasopharyngeal or oropharyngeal swab were collected from each participant by mobile phlebotomists. Over a roughly 2-month period, participants in the prospective study had the option of providing additional blood draws and questionnaires. Prospective study blood samples were shipped either frozen or at room temperature before DNA extraction. Sample: PBMCs or T cells enriched from blood (not recorded which). This clonotype originated in a woman in her 70s in a cohort exposed to, infected with or recovered from COVID-19 (not recorded which).

The CDR3 protein is CASSSRLGGRALADTQYF. The sequence in DNA is TGTGCCAGCAGCTCCAGACTGGGCGGGAGGGCCCTCGCAGATACGCAGTATTTT. The rearranged chain carries TRBV5-4 and TRBJ2-3; 9 bases in the junction line up with TRBD2. According to the germline V gene (reference sequence), CDR1 reads SGHNT and CDR2 reads YYREEE. V is trimmed back by 3 bases and J by 4 bases, and the junction contains 15 bases that no gene match accounts for. Including cysteine and phenylalanine, the CDR3 has 18 amino acids. Only the CDR3 portion is preserved as DNA: 54 bases, with reading frame beginning at the first base.